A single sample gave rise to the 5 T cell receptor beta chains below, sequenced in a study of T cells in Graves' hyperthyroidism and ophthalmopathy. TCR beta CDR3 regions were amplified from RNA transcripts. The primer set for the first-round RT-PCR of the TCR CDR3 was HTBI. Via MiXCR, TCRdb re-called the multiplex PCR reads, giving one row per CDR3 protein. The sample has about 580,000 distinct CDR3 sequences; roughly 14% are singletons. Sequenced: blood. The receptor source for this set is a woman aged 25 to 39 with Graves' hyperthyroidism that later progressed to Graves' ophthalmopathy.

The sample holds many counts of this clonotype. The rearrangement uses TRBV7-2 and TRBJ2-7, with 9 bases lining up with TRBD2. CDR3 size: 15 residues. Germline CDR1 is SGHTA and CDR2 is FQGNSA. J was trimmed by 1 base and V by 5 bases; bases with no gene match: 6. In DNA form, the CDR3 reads TGTGCCAGCAGCCCTGATAGCGGGGGTTCCTACGAGCAGTACTTC. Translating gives CASSPDSGGSYEQYF.

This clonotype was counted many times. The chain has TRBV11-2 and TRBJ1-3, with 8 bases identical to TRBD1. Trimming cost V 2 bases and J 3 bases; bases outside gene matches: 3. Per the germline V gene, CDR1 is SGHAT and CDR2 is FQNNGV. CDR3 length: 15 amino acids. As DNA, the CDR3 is TGTGCCAGCAGCTTATCGACAGGGGATGGAAACACCATATATTTT. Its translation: CASSLSTGDGNTIYF.

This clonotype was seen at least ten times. The CDR3 sequence is CASSVATDTQYF. The CDR3 region has the DNA TGTGCCAGCAGCGTTGCCACAGATACGCAGTATTTT. This sequence joins TRBV7-9 and TRBJ2-3; D uncertain. The CDR3 length is 12 residues. The germline CDR1 and CDR2 sequences are SEHNR and FQNEAQ (reference sequence). Deletions cut 5 bases from V and 2 bases from J, with 5 bases between.

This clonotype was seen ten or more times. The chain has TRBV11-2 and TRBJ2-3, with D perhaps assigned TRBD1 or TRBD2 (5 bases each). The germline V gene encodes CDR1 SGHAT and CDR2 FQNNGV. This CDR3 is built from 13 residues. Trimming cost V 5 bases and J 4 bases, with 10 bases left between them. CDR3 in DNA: TGTGCCAGCAGCCTCGGGGCGGCAGATACGCAGTATTTT. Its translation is CASSLGAADTQYF.

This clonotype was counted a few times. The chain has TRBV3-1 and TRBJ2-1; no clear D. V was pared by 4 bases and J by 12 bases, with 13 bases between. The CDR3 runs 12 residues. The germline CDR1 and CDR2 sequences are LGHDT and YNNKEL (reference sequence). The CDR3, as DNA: TGTGCCAGCAGCCCCTCGCTCAGATGGCAGTTCTTC. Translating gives CASSPSLRWQFF.